This TCR beta chain was identified in a study of breast tumors, draining lymph nodes, adjacent tissues. This clonotype was picked up many times. Its cognate antigen is unknown. Samples came from axillary lymph nodes draining the breast cancer. Study-wide points: Compared with lymph nodes, tumors were less diverse; compared with nontumor tissue, more. Luminal-like breast cancer showed significantly higher tumor–nontumor repertoire similarity than basal-like. That most tumor T cells come from lymph nodes remained unproven.

V dropped 9 bases and J dropped 1; count of bases not matched to a gene: 4. This CDR3 comprises 14 residues. Using its own MiXCR run on the multiplex PCR reads, TCRdb lists one record per CDR3 protein. This table has about 270,000 distinct CDR3 sequences, 30% appearing once. The clonotype comes from a female donor with breast cancer. Some clones in this sample may be carry-over from other donors' samples. The sample taken for sequencing was axillary lymph node tissue. The chain combines TRBV12-3 or TRBV12-4 with TRBJ2-1; TRBD2 aligns across 9 bases. The CDR3 is CASSGSGSYNEQFF. CDR3 bases: TGTGCCAGTAGCGGGAGTGGGTCCTACAATGAGCAGTTCTTC.